This T cell receptor beta chain emerged from a study of T cells after yellow fever vaccination. The V end lost 5 bases, the J end lost 9 bases, and 16 bases lay between the germline ends. The CDR3 covers 13 residues. CDR1 and CDR2 (germline): SGHTA, FQGNSA. On this clonotype itself: Its antigen is currently unknown.

Study-level results: On re-exposure, the response was weaker but peaked faster, at day 5 versus 15.

The TCR cDNA carried a universal primer site and UMIs from 5'RACE template switching. TCRdb analysed the 5' RACE reads with MiXCR anew, one entry per CDR3 protein. Found here are 400,000 or so distinct CDR3 sequences, 6.2% of them singletons; the top ten hold 15%. The rearrangement links TRBV7-2 to TRBJ2-5; D gene uncertain. Sequenced material: PBMCs, taken 5 days after the yellow fever booster vaccination. This TCR came from a man aged 30-40 years who received the YFV17D yellow fever vaccine. In nucleotides, the CDR3 is TGTGCCAGCAGCGCCTCGGTGCGTATGGCCCAGTACTTC. This translates into CASSASVRMAQYF.